The T cell receptor beta chain under discussion was sequenced for a study of T cell changes during pregnancy in multiple sclerosis. The CDR3 spans 15 residues. Between the trimmed V and J ends, which lost 3 bases and 3 bases, there was a span of 15 bases. Germline CDR1 reads SGDLS; CDR2 reads YYNGEE. Produced via immunoSEQ multiplex PCR; TCRdb's table is partial and in-frame only. This sample yields about 77,000 clones, of which about 92% are seen a single time; approximately 2.4% belongs to the top ten. This clone was counted between two and nine times. V usage is TRBV9 and J usage is TRBJ1-2; D may be TRBD1 (5 bases). Material: peripheral blood, obtained after pregnancy. This clonotype originated in a female donor in good health, enrolled as a control in a pregnancy study. The CDR3 sequence is CASSGGTGTYYGYTF. CDR3 nucleotide sequence: TGTGCCAGCAGCGGCGGGACCGGGACCTACTATGGCTACACCTTC.